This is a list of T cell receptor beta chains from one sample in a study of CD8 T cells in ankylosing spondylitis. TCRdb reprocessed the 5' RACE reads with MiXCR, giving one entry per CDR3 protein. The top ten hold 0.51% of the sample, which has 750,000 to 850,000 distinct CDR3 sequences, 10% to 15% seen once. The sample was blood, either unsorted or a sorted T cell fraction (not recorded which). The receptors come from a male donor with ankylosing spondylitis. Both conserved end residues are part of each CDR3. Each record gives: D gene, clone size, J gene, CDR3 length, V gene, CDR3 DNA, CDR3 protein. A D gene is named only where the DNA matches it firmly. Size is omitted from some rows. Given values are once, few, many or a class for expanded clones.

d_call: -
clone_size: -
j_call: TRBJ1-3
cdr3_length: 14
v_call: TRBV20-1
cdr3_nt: TGCAGTGCGGAGGGGCCCATCTCTGGAAACACCATATATTTT
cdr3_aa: CSAEGPISGNTIYF

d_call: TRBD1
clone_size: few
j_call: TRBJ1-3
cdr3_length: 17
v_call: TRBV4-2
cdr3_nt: TGTGCCAGCAGCCAAGATGGAGGGACAGCCTCTGGAAACACCATATATTTT
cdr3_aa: CASSQDGGTASGNTIYF

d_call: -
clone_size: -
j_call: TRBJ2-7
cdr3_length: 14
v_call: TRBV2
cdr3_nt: TGTGCCAGCAGTGAAAAGGGCCCGACCTACGAGCAGTACTTC
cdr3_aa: CASSEKGPTYEQYF

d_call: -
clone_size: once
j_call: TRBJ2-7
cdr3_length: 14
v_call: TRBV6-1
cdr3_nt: TGTGCCAGCAGCCGAAGGGTATTGACCTACGAGCAGTACTTC
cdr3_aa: CASSRRVLTYEQYF

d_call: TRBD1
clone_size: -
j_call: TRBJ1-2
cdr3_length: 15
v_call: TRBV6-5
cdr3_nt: TGTGCCAGCAGTTACGGAGACAGGGGAAGAAATGGCTACACCTTC
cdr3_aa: CASSYGDRGRNGYTF

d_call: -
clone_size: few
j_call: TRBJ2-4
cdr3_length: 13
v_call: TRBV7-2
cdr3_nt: TGTGCCAGCAGCTCCCAGCCGGGAAACATTCAGTACTTC
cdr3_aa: CASSSQPGNIQYF

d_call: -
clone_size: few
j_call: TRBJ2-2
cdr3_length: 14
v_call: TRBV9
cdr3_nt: TGTGCCAGCAGCGTAGGTCTTCTTCCCGGGGAGCTGTTTTTT
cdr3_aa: CASSVGLLPGELFF

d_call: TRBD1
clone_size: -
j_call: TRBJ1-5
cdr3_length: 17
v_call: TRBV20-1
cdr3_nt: TGCAGTGCTTCCCCGGACAGGTACTATTTGGGGAGTCAGCCCCAGCATTTT
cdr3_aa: CSASPDRYYLGSQPQHF

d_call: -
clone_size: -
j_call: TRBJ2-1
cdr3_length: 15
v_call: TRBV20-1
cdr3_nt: TGCAGTGCGAGAGGTTGGCGCAGCTCCTACAATGAGCAGTTCTTC
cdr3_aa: CSARGWRSSYNEQFF

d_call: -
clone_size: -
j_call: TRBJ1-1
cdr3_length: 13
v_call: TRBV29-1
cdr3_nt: TGCAGCTCATCCCCAGGGGAAGGAGCTGAAGCTTTCTTT
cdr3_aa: CSSSPGEGAEAFF

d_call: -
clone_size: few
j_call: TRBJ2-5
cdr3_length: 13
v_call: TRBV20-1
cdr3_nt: TGCAGTGCTAGTTGGCAGGGCGGTGAGACCCAGTACTTC
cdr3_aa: CSASWQGGETQYF

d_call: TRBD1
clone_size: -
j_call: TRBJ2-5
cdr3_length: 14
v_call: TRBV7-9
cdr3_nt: TGTGCCAGCAGCTTCCTGACAGGGCAAGAGACCCAGTACTTC
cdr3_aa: CASSFLTGQETQYF

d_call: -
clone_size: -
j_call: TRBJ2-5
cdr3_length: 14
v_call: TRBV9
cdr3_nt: TGTGCCAGCAGCGTAGGCCCGGGGGTGAGGACCCAGTACTTC
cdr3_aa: CASSVGPGVRTQYF

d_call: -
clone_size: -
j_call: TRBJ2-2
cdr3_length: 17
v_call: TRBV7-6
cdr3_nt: TGTGCCAGCAGCTTAGGCGGGAACTCACTGGGGACCGGGGAGCTGTTTTTT
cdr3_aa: CASSLGGNSLGTGELFF

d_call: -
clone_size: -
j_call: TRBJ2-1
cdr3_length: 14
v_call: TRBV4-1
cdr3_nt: TGCGCCAGCAGCCAAGGGTGGGGGAACAATGAGCAGTTCTTC
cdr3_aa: CASSQGWGNNEQFF

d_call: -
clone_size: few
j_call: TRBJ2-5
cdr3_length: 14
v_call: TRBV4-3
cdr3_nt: TGCGCCAGCAGCCAAGATCGGCCCCCAGAGACCCAGTACTTC
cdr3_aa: CASSQDRPPETQYF

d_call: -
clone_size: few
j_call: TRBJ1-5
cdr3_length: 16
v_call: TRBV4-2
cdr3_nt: TGTGCCAGCAGCCAAGATCTGTCGGGGGCCAATCAGCCCCAGCATTTT
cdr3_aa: CASSQDLSGANQPQHF

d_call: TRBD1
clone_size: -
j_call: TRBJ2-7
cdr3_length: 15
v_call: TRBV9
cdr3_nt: TGTGCCAGCAGCCTCCGGACAGGGAAGGCTTACGAGCAGTACTTC
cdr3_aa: CASSLRTGKAYEQYF

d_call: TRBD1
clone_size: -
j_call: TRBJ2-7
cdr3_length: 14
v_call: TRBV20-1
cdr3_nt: TGCAGTGCTGACCTCGACAGGGGGCAAAACGAGCAGTACTTC
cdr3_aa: CSADLDRGQNEQYF

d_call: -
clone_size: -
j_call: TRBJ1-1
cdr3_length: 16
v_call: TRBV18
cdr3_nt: TGTGCCAGCTCATCCGTTCAGGGCCGGCAGACTTCTGAAGCTTTCTTT
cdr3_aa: CASSSVQGRQTSEAFF

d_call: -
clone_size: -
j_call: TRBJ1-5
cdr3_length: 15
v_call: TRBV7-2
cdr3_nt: TGTGCCAGCAGCCCCGGACCCGGTGGCAATCAGCCCCAGCATTTT
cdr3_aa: CASSPGPGGNQPQHF

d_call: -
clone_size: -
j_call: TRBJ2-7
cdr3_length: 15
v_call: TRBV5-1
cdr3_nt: TGCGCCAGCAGCTTTTTAGCGGACAACCCATACGAGCAGTACTTC
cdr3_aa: CASSFLADNPYEQYF